The rows below give T cell receptor beta chains drawn from one sample of a study of blood T cell repertoires in COVID-19. Assay: immunoSEQ multiplex PCR; the TCRdb copy retains only in-frame clones and omits some. In the table there are around 16,000 clones, 85% to 90% of which are singletons. Source material: peripheral blood. These receptors were obtained from a man aged 55-75 years with acute or convalescent COVID-19. CDR3s include the opening cysteine and the closing phenylalanine or tryptophan. The D gene is left open where the match is weak. Part of the rows lack a size; the others show once, few, many or a class for expanded clones.

clone size,CDR3 length,V gene,D gene,J gene,CDR3 protein,CDR3 DNA
-,14,TRBV7-2,-,TRBJ1-3,CASSDGISGNTIYF,TGTGCCAGCAGCGACGGGATCTCTGGAAACACCATATATTTT
-,16,TRBV29-1,-,TRBJ2-1,CSALGVTGGYDNEQFF,TGCAGCGCCCTCGGCGTAACGGGGGGCTACGACAATGAGCAGTTCTTC
-,17,TRBV7-3,TRBD2,TRBJ2-1,CASSLTDGLDPYNEQFF,TGTGCCAGCAGCTTAACTGACGGACTAGACCCCTACAATGAGCAGTTCTTC
-,15,TRBV19,-,TRBJ2-1,CASSALVGAYNEQFF,TGTGCCAGTAGTGCCCTTGTTGGGGCGTATAATGAGCAGTTCTTC
-,11,TRBV7-2,-,TRBJ2-7,CASSASYEQYF,TGTGCCAGCAGCGCCAGTTACGAGCAGTACTTC
-,15,TRBV5-6,TRBD2,TRBJ2-3,CASSLQREGGDTQYF,TGTGCCAGCAGCTTGCAGCGGGAGGGGGGAGATACGCAGTATTTT
once,14,TRBV28,TRBD1,TRBJ1-6,CASTGTGGNSPLHF,TGTGCCAGCACAGGGACAGGGGGTAATTCACCCCTCCACTTT
-,11,TRBV6-5,-,TRBJ1-1,CASSSWPVAFF,TGTGCCAGCAGTTCGTGGCCTGTTGCTTTCTTT
once,17,TRBV4-1,-,TRBJ2-4,CASSQGRVTGGRNIQYF,TGCGCCAGCAGCCAAGGGCGGGTAACCGGAGGTAGAAACATTCAGTACTTC
-,13,TRBV7-2,TRBD1,TRBJ1-1,CASSDRDGTEAFF,TGTGCCAGCAGCGACAGGGATGGCACTGAAGCTTTCTTT
-,12,TRBV7-9,TRBD1,TRBJ2-7,CASSPSQGAGYF,TGTGCCAGCAGCCCTTCCCAGGGGGCTGGGTACTTC
-,16,TRBV27,-,TRBJ2-1,CASSLQGSTTYNEQFF,TGTGCCAGCAGTTTACAGGGGTCAACCACCTACAATGAGCAGTTCTTC
once,17,TRBV6-2/TRBV6-3,TRBD1,TRBJ2-7,CASSYSKGTGGSYEQYF,TGTGCCAGCAGTTACTCGAAAGGGACAGGAGGCTCCTACGAGCAGTACTTC
-,17,TRBV7-2,TRBD2,TRBJ2-2,CASSQSWREGGTGELFF,TGTGCCAGCAGCCAAAGCTGGCGGGAGGGGGGCACCGGGGAGCTGTTTTTT
-,14,TRBV18,TRBD1,TRBJ2-7,CASSLGTGEYEQYF,TGTGCCAGCTCCCTTGGGACAGGGGAGTACGAGCAGTACTTC
-,15,TRBV7-3,-,TRBJ2-2,CASSSSTGSTGELFF,TGTGCCAGCAGCTCTAGTACCGGGAGCACCGGGGAGCTGTTTTTT
-,13,TRBV12-3/TRBV12-4,-,TRBJ1-1,CASSLTTNTEAFF,TGTGCCAGCAGTTTAACAACGAACACTGAAGCTTTCTTT
-,13,TRBV9,-,TRBJ2-5,CASSVVAGETQYF,TGTGCCAGCAGCGTAGTGGCAGGGGAGACCCAGTACTTC
-,13,TRBV5-1,-,TRBJ1-5,CASSPDGGQPQHF,TGCGCCAGCAGCCCGGACGGGGGTCAGCCCCAGCATTTT
-,15,TRBV30,-,TRBJ2-6,CAMAAGNSGANVLTF,TGTGCCATGGCGGCCGGGAACTCTGGGGCCAACGTCCTGACTTTC
-,15,TRBV29-1,TRBD1,TRBJ1-2,CSVELGQGARYGYTF,TGCAGCGTTGAATTGGGACAGGGGGCGCGCTATGGCTACACCTTC
-,16,TRBV7-9,TRBD1,TRBJ1-6,CASSLGQGAAGSPLHF,TGTGCCAGCAGCTTAGGGCAGGGGGCGGCTGGGTCACCCCTCCACTTT
-,15,TRBV24-1,-,TRBJ1-2,CATSDPQTANYGYTF,TGTGCCACCAGTGACCCTCAGACAGCTAACTATGGCTACACCTTC
-,16,TRBV10-3,-,TRBJ1-5,CAISESFQYSNQPQHF,TGTGCCATCAGTGAGTCCTTCCAGTATAGCAATCAGCCCCAGCATTTT
-,15,TRBV7-9,-,TRBJ1-4,CASSLAVLPNEKLFF,TGTGCCAGCAGCTTAGCTGTACTGCCGAATGAAAAACTGTTTTTT
-,15,TRBV9,-,TRBJ1-4,CASSPHPGTNEKLFF,TGTGCCAGCAGCCCCCATCCCGGAACTAATGAAAAACTGTTTTTT
once,14,TRBV2,TRBD1,TRBJ2-7,CASSAGTGPYEQYF,TGTGCCAGCAGTGCCGGGACAGGACCCTACGAGCAGTACTTC
-,16,TRBV4-2,TRBD2,TRBJ2-7,CASSQDWASGHYEQYF,TGTGCCAGCAGCCAAGATTGGGCTAGCGGTCATTACGAGCAGTACTTC
-,14,TRBV5-1,-,TRBJ2-1,CASSLRVRGNEQFF,TGCGCCAGCAGCTTGCGAGTTCGAGGGAATGAGCAGTTCTTC
-,14,TRBV7-2,TRBD2,TRBJ2-5,CASSPTSGQETQYF,TGTGCCAGCAGCCCAACTAGCGGGCAAGAGACCCAGTACTTC
-,14,TRBV28,TRBD1,TRBJ1-1,CASSVGTENTEAFF,TGTGCCAGCAGTGTCGGGACAGAGAACACTGAAGCTTTCTTT
-,15,TRBV9,TRBD2,TRBJ2-1,CASSGGGATYNEQFF,TGTGCCAGCAGCGGGGGAGGGGCAACCTACAATGAGCAGTTCTTC
-,14,TRBV6-2/TRBV6-3,TRBD1,TRBJ1-6,CASSYGTANSPLHF,TGTGCCAGCAGTTACGGGACAGCGAATTCACCCCTCCACTTT
-,19,TRBV7-9,TRBD2,TRBJ2-3,CASTQGSGLAGVSTDTQYF,TGTGCCAGCACCCAGGGATCGGGATTAGCGGGAGTCTCCACAGATACGCAGTATTTT
-,15,TRBV10-3,-,TRBJ2-1,CAISSPGDSYNEQFF,TGTGCCATCAGTTCCCCAGGGGATTCCTACAATGAGCAGTTCTTC
-,17,TRBV28,-,TRBJ1-6,CASSPSSTQLYNSPLHF,TGTGCCAGCAGTCCCTCGTCCACACAGCTCTATAATTCACCCCTCCACTTT
-,14,TRBV4-1,-,TRBJ1-5,CASSQTGAEQPQHF,TGCGCCAGCAGCCAAACTGGGGCTGAACAGCCCCAGCATTTT
-,14,TRBV9,TRBD2,TRBJ2-5,CASSTGLAQETQYF,TGTGCCAGCAGCACCGGACTAGCCCAAGAGACCCAGTACTTC
-,14,TRBV7-6,-,TRBJ2-5,CASSLWGGQETQYF,TGTGCCAGCAGCCTCTGGGGCGGCCAAGAGACCCAGTACTTC
-,18,TRBV6-6,-,TRBJ2-3,CASSPLHEFGVRSDTQYF,TGTGCCAGCAGTCCCCTTCATGAATTCGGAGTCCGCTCAGATACGCAGTATTTT